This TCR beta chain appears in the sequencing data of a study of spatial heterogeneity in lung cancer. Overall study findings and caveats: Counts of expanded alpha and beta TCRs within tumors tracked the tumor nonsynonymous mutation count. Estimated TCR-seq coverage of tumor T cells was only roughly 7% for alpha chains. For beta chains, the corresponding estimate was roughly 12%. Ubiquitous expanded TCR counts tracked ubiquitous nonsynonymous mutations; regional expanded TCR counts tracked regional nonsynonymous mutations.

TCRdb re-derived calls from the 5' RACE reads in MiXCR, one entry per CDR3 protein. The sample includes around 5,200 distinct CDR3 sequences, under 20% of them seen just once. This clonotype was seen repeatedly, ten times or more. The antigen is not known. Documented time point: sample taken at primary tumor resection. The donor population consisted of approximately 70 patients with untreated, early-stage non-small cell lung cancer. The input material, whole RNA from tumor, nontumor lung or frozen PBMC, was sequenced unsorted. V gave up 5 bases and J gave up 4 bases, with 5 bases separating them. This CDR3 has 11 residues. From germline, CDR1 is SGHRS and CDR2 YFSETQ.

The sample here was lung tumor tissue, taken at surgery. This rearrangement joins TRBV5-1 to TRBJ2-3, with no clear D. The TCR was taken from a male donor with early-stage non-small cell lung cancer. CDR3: CASRDSDTQYF. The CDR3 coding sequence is TGCGCCAGCAGAGATTCAGATACGCAGTATTTT.